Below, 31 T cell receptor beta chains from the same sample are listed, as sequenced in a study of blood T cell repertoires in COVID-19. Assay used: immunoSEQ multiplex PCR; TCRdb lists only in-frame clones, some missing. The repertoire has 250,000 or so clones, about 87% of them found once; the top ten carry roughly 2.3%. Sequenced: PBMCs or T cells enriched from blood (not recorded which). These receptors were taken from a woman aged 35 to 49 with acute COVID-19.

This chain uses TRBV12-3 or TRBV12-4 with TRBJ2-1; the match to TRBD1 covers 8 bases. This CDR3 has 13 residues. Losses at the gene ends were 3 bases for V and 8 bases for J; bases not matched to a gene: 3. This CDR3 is CASSFGTGHEQFF. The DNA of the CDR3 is TGTGCCAGCAGTTTTGGGACAGGCCATGAGCAGTTCTTC.

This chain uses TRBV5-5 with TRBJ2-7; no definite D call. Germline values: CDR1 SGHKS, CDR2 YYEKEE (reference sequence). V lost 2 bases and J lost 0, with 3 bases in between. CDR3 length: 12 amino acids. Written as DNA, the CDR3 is TGTGCCAGCAGCTTTAACTCCTACGAGCAGTACTTC. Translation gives CASSFNSYEQYF. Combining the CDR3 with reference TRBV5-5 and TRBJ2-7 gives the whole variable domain DAGVTQSPTHLIKTRGQQVTLRCSPISGHKSVSWYQQVLGQGPQFIFQYYEKEERGRGNFPDRFSARQFPNYSSELNVNALLLGDSALYLCASSFNSYEQYFGPGTRLTVT.

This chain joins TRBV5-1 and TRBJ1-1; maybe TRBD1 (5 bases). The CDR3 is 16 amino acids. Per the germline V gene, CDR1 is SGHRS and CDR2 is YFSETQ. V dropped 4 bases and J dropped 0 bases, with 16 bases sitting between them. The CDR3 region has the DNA TGCGCCAGCAGCCCTTCTTTGACAGCCATGAACACTGAAGCTTTCTTT. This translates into CASSPSLTAMNTEAFF. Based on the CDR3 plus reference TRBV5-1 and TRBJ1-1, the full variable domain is KAGVTQTPRYLIKTRGQQVTLSCSPISGHRSVSWYQQTPGQGLQFLFEYFSETQRNKGNFPGRFSGRQFSNSRSEMNVSTLELGDSALYLCASSPSLTAMNTEAFFGQGTRLTVV.

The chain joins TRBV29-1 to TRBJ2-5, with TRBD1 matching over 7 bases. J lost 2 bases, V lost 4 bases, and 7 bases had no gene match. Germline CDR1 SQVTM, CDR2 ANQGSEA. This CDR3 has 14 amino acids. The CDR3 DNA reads TGCAGCGTTGTGCGCCAGGGACAGCAAGAGACCCAGTACTTC. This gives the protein CSVVRQGQQETQYF.

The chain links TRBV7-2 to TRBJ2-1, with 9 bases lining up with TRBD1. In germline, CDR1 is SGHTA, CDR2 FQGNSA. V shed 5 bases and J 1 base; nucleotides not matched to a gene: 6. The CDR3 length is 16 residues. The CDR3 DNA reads TGTGCCAGCAGCCCCTCCGGGACAGGGTCCTACAATGAGCAGTTCTTC. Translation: CASSPSGTGSYNEQFF.

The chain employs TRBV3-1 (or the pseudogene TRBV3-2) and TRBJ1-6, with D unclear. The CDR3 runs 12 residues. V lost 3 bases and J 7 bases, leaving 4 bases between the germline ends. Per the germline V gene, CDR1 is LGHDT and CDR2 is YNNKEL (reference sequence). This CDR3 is CASSHLNSPLHF. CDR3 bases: TGTGCCAGCAGCCATCTGAATTCACCCCTCCACTTT.

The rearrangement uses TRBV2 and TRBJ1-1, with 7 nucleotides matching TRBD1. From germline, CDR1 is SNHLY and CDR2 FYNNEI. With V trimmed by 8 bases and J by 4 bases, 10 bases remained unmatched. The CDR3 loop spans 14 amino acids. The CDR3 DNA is TGTGCCAGCCAGGGGGGCACAGGGAGCACTGAAGCTTTCTTT. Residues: CASQGGTGSTEAFF.

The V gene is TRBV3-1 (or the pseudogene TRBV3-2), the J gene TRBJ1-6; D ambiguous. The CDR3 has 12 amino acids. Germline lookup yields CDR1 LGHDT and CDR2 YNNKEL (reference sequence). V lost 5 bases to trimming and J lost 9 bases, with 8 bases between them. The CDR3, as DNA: TGTGCCAGCAGCGCCATCGGTTCACCCCTCCACTTT. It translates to CASSAIGSPLHF.

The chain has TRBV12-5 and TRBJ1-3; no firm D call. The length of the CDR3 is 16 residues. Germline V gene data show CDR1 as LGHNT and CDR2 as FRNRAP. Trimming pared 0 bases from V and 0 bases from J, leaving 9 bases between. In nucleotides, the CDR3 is TGTGCTAGTGGTTTGGTAAGAGAAAGCTCTGGAAACACCATATATTTT. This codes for CASGLVRESSGNTIYF.

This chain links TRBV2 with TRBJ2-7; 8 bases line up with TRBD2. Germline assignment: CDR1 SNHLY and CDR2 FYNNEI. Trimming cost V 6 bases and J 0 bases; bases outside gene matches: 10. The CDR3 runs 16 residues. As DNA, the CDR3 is TGTGCCAGCAGACGCACCGGGACTAGAGGCTCCTACGAGCAGTACGTC. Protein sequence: CASRRTGTRGSYEQYV.

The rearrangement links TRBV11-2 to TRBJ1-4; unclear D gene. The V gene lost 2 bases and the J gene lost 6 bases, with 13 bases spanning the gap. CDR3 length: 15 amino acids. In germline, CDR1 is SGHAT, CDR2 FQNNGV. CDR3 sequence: CASSLNPSRDEKLFF. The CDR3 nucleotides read TGTGCCAGCAGCTTAAACCCGAGTCGGGATGAAAAACTGTTTTTT.

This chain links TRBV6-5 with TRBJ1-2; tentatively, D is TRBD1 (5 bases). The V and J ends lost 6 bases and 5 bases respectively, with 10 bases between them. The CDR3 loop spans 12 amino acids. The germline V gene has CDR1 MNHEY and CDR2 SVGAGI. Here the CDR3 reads CASSDGGYGYTF. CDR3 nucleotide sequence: TGTGCCAGCAGCGACGGGGGGTATGGCTACACCTTC.

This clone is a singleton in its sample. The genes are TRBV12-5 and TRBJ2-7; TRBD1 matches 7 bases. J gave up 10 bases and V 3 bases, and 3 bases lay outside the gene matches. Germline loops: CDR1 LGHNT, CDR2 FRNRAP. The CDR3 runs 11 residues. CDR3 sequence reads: CASGFDRDQYF. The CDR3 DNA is TGTGCTAGTGGTTTTGACAGGGACCAGTACTTC.

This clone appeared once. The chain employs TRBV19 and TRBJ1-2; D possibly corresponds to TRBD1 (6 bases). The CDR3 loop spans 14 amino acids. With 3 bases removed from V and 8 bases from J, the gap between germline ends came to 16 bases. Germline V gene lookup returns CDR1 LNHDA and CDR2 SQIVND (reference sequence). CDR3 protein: CASSISGAGGGYTF. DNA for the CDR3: TGTGCCAGTAGTATCTCAGGGGCGGGTGGCGGCTACACCTTC.

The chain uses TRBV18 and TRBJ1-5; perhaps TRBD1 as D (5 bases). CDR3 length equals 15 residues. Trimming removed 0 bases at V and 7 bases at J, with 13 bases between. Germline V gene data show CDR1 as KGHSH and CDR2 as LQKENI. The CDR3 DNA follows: TGTGCCAGCTCACCACCGGGCGGGGGAGTGCAGCCCCAGCATTTT. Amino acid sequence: CASSPPGGGVQPQHF.

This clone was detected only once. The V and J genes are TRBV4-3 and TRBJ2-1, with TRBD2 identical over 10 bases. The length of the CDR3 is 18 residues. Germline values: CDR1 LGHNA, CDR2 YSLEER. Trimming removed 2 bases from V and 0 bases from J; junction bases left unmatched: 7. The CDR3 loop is CASSQSPAGGPSYNEQFF. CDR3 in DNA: TGCGCCAGCAGCCAATCGCCAGCGGGAGGGCCCTCCTACAATGAGCAGTTCTTC.

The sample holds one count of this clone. CDR3 DNA: TGTGCCAGCAGTTCACCGGTGGGGGGTGATGGCTACACCTTC. Translating it yields CASSSPVGGDGYTF. This chain links TRBV6-2 or TRBV6-3 with TRBJ1-2; perhaps TRBD1 as D (5 bases). The CDR3 length is 14 residues. Looked up from germline, CDR1 is MNHEY and CDR2 is SVGEGT. With 4 bases removed from V and 6 bases from J, the gap between germline ends came to 15 bases.

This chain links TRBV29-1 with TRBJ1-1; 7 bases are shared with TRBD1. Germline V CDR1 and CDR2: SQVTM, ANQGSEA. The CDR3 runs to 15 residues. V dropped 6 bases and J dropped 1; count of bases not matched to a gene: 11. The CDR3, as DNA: TGCAGCGTCGCAGGGATGACAGGGAGGAACACTGAAGCTTTCTTT. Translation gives CSVAGMTGRNTEAFF. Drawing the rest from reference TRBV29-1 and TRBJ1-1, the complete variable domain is SAVISQKPSRDICQRGTSLTIQCQVDSQVTMMFWYRQQPGQSLTLIATANQGSEATYESGFVIDKFPISRPNLTFSTLTVSNMSPEDSSIYLCSVAGMTGRNTEAFFGQGTRLTVV.

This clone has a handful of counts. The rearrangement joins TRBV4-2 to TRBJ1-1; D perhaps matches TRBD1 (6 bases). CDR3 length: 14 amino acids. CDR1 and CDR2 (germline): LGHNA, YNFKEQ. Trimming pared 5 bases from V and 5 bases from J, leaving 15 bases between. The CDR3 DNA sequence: TGTGCCAGCAGCGCACAGGGTGGGGATACTGAAGCTTTCTTT. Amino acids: CASSAQGGDTEAFF.

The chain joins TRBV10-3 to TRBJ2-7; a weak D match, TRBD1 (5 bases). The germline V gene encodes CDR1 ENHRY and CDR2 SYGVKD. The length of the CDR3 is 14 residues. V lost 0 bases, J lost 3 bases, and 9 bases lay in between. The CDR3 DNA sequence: TGTGCCATCAGTGAGTCAAGGCAGGGCTACGAGCAGTACGTC. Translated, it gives CAISESRQGYEQYV.

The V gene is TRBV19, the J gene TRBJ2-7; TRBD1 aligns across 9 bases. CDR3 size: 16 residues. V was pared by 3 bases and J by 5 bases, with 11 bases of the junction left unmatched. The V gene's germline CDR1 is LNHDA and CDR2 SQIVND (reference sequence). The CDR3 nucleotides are TGTGCCAGTAGTATTCGACAGGGGGTATTGTCCAACGAGCAGTACTTC. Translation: CASSIRQGVLSNEQYF.

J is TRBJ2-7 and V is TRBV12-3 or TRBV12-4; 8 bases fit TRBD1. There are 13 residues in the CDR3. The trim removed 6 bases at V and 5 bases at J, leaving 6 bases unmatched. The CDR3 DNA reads TGTGCCAGCAGCCCGACAGGGGCGCACGAGCAGTACGTC. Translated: CASSPTGAHEQYV.

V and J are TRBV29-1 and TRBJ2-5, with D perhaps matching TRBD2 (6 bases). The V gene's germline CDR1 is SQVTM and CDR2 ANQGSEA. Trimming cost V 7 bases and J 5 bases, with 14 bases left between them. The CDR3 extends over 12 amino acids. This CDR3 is CSGSGPGETQYF. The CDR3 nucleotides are TGCAGCGGTAGCGGACCGGGGGAGACCCAGTACTTC.

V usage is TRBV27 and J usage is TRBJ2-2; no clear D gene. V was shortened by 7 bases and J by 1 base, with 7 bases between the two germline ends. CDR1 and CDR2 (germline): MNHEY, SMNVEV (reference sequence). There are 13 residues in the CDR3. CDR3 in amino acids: CASKLRNTGELFF. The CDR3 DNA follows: TGTGCCAGCAAGCTTAGGAACACCGGGGAGCTGTTTTTT.

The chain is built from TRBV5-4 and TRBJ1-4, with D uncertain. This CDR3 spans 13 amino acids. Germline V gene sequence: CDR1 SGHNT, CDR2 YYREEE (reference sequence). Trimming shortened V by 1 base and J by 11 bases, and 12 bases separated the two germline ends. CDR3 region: CASSLPYIGKLFF. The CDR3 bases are TGTGCCAGCAGCTTGCCTTACATTGGCAAACTGTTTTTT.

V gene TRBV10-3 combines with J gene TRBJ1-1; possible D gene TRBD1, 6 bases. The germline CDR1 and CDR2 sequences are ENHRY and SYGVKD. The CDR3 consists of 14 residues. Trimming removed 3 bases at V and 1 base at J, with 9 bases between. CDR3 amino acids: CAISDYRENTEAFF. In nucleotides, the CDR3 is TGTGCCATCAGTGACTACAGGGAGAACACTGAAGCTTTCTTT.

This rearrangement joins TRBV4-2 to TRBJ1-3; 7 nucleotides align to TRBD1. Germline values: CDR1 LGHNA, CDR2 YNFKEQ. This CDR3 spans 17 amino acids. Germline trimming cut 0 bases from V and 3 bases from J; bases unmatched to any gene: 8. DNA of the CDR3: TGTGCCAGCAGCCAAGAGAGGGGACAGCTGCTTGGAAACACCATATATTTT. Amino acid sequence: CASSQERGQLLGNTIYF.

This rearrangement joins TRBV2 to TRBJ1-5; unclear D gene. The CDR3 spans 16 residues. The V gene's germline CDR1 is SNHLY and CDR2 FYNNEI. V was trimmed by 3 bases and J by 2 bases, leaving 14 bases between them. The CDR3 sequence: CASSDWRGQGNQPQHF. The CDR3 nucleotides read TGTGCCAGCAGTGACTGGCGAGGGCAAGGCAATCAGCCCCAGCATTTT.

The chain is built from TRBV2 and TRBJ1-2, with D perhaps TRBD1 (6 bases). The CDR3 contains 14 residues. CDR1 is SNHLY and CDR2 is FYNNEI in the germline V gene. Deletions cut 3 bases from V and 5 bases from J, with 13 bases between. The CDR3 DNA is TGTGCCAGCAGTGAGACAGGTAGACGGTATGGCTACACCTTC. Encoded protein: CASSETGRRYGYTF.

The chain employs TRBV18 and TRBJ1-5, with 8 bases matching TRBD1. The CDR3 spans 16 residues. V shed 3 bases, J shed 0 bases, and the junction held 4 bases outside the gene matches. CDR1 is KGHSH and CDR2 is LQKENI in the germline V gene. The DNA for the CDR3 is TGTGCCAGCTCACCGCAGACAGGGGTTAGCAATCAGCCCCAGCATTTT. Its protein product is CASSPQTGVSNQPQHF.

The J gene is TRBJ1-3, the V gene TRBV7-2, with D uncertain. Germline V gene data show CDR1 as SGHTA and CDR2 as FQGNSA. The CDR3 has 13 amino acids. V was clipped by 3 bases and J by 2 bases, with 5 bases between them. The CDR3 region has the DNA TGTGCCAGCAGCTTTACTACTGGAAACACCATATATTTT. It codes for CASSFTTGNTIYF.